Sequencing of this TCR beta chain was carried out in a study of beta chain features in type 1 diabetes. General observations from the study: People with Type 1 diabetes carried modestly yet significantly shorter TCRB CDR3s in all four CD4+ subsets. Junctions at VDJ sites from type 1 diabetes patients had fewer insertions and more deletions. The similarity of naive, central memory and Treg TCRB repertoires appeared greater among patients than among healthy donors.

Comments on this clone: Its antigen is still unknown.

The isolated RNA, all of it, was reverse transcribed, so expressed TCRB transcripts were what got sequenced. This table comes from immunoSEQ multiplex PCR, and its TCRdb copy is limited to in-frame clones, with some not included. The sample carries about 620,000 clones, about 16% recorded once. Trimming took off 4 bases at V and 5 bases at J, with 9 bases between the two ends. This CDR3 is built from 12 residues. CDR1 is KGHSH and CDR2 is LQKENI in the germline V gene. The sample was naive CD4+ T cells from blood. The clonotype comes from a man aged 18 to 30 in good health. The chain combines TRBV18 with TRBJ2-7; TRBD1 is a possible D gene (5 bases). CDR3: CASSRKGNEQYF. In nucleotides, the CDR3 is TGTGCCAGCTCACGCAAGGGGAACGAGCAGTACTTC.